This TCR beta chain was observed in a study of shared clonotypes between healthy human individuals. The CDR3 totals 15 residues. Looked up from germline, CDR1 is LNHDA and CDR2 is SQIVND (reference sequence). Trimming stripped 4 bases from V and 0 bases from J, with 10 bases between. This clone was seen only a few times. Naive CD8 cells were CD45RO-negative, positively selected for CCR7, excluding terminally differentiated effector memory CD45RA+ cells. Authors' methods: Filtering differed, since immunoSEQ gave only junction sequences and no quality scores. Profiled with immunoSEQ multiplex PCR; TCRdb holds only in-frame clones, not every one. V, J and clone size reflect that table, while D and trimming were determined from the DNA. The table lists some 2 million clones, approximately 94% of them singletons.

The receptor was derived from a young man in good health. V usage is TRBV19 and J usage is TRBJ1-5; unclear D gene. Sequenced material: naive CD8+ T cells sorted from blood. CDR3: CASSKRVFSNQPQHF. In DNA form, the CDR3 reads TGTGCCAGTAGTAAAAGGGTCTTTAGCAATCAGCCCCAGCATTTT.